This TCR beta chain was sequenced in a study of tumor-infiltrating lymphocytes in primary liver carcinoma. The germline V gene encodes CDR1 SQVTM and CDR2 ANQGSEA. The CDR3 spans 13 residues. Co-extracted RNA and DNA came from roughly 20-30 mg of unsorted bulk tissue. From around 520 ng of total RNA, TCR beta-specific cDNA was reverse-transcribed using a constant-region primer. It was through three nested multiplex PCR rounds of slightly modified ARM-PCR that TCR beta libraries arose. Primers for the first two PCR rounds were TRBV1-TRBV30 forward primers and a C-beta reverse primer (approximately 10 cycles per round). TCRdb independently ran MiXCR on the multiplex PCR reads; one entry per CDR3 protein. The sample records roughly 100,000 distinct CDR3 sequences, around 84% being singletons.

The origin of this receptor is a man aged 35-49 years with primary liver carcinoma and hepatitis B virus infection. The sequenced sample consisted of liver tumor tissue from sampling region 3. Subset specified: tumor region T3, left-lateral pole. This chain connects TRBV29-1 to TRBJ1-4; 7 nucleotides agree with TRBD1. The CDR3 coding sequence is TGCGGCGCCAGCGTTCAGGGGGGTGAAAAACTGTTTTTT. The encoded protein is CGASVQGGEKLFF. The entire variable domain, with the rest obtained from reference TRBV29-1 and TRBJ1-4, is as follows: SAVISQKPSRDICQRGTSLTIQCQVDSQVTMMFWYRQQPGQSLTLIATANQGSEATYESGFVIDKFPISRPNLTFSTLTVSNMSPEDSSIYLCGASVQGGEKLFFGSGTQLSVL.